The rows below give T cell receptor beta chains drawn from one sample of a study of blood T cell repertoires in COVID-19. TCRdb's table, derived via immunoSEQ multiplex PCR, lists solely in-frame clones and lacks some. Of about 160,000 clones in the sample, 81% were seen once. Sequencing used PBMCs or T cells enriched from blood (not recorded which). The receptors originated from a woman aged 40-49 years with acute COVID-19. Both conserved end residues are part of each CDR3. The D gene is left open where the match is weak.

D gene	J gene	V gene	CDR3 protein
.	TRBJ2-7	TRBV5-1	CASSLGDPYEQYF
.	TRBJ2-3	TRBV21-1	CASSKFQTGLAGNTDTQYF
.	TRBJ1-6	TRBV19	CASRTGTISPLHF
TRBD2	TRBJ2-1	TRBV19	CASSSGSLTYNEQFF
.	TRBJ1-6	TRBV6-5	CASSYEGIRNSPLHF
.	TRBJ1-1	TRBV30	CAWRPVGYTGTEAFF
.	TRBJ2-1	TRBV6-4	CASSARGGDYNEQFF
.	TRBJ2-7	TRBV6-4	CASTQLGGSPQYEQYF
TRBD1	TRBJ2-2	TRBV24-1	CATSGGDRGRAGELFF
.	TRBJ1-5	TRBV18	CASSPTDSNQPQHF
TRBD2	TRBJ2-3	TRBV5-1	CASSPPSGGPDTQYF
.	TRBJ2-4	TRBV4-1	CASSQGGRGRVSQNIQYF
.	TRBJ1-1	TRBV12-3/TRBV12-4	CASQEMNTEAFF
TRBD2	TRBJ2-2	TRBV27	CASRPTSGDPNTGELFF
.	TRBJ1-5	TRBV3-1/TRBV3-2	CASSQARPDRSNQPQHF
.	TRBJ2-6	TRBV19	CASTPRGANVLTF
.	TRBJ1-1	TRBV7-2	CASSLAQVGGTEAFF
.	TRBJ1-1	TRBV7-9	CASSFLGSNTEAFF
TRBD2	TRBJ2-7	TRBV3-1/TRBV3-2	CASSQGLVRHEQYF
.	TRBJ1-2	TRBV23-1	CAIRGGPLVKANYGYTF
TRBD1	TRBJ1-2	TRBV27	CASSRDSFSYGYTF
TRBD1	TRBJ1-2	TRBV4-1	CASSQVTGTGFGYTF
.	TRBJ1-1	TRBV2	CASSEVVRRIEAFF
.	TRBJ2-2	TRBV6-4	CASSDTNTGELFF
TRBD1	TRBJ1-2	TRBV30	CAWTSLPGGEDGYTF
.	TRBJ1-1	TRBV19	CASSIDRGAEAFF
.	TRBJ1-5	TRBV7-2	CASSPPGSNQPQHF
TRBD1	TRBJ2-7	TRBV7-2	CASSLGTGNYEQYF
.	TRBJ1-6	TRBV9	CASSVEDSMSPLHF
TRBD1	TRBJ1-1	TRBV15	CATSKQGMNTEAFF
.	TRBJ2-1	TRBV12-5	CASGLGLALGEQFF
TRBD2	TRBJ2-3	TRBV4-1	CASSQDLTRPSGRPRDTQYF
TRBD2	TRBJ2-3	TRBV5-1	CASSLAVAGDTDTQYF
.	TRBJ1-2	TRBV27	CASSIDRFYGYTF
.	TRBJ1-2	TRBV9	CASSVEGDYGYTF
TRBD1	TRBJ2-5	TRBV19	CASSSNRGLETQYF
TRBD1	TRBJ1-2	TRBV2	CASSSTGDYGYTF
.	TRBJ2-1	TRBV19	CASSISSETLQFF
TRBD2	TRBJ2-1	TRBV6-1	CASSEGAGGIYNEQFF
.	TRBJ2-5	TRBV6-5	CASSFRVKETQYF
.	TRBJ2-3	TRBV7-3	CASSWASTDTQYF
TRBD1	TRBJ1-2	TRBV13	CASSLRGQGNYGYTF
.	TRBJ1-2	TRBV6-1	CASSEAGGGQGYTF
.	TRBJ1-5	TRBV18	CASSPTDSNQPQHF
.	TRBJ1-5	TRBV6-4	CASSDSRQYNQPQHF
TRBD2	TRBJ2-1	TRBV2	CASSPGTSGRDEQFF
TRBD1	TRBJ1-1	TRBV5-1	CASSLDRGLRNTEAFF
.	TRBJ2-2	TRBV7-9	CASSLRGGPTGELFF
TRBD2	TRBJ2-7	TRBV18	CASSSTGTTEQYF
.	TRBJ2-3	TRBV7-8	CASSLEGSSTDTQYF
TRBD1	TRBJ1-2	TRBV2	CASRALTGNGYTF
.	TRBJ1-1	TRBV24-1	CATSDFLYTEAFF
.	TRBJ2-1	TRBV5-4	CASSWSRGGGRRDEQFF